These T cell receptor beta chains were read from a single sample in a study. Using its own MiXCR run on the RT-PCR reads, TCRdb lists one record per CDR3 protein. The sample carries hundreds of thousands of distinct CDR3 sequences, 12% to 15% recorded once. The sequencing sample was made of memory CD4+ T cells from blood. All receptors derive from a female donor in good health, serving as a healthy control. Both conserved end residues are part of each CDR3. A D gene is named only where the DNA matches it firmly. Only some rows state a clone size, as once, few, many or a class for expanded clones.

j_call: TRBJ2-1
v_call: TRBV28
clone_size: .
d_call: .
cdr3_nt: TGTGCCAGCAGTAAGGGTGGGCTGGGCGTCAATGAGCAGTTCTTC
cdr3_aa: CASSKGGLGVNEQFF

j_call: TRBJ1-2
v_call: TRBV6-1
clone_size: .
d_call: TRBD1
cdr3_nt: TGTGCCAGCAGTGGTGGGACAGGGGAGAAAGCCTATGGCTACACCTTC
cdr3_aa: CASSGGTGEKAYGYTF

j_call: TRBJ1-4
v_call: TRBV6-1
clone_size: .
d_call: .
cdr3_nt: TGTGCCAGCACGGAACAGTTTAATGAAAAACTGTTTTTT
cdr3_aa: CASTEQFNEKLFF

j_call: TRBJ1-2
v_call: TRBV28
clone_size: .
d_call: .
cdr3_nt: TGTGCCAGCGGTAGGAGCGTTAAAAGCTACACCTTC
cdr3_aa: CASGRSVKSYTF

j_call: TRBJ2-7
v_call: TRBV20-1
clone_size: .
d_call: .
cdr3_nt: TGCAGTGCCCAAAGGTTTGGGGGTTTCTACGAGCAGTACTTC
cdr3_aa: CSAQRFGGFYEQYF

j_call: TRBJ2-5
v_call: TRBV27
clone_size: .
d_call: .
cdr3_nt: TGTGCCAGCAGAGGTGGAAGCGCGGCTCCAGAGACCCAGTACTTC
cdr3_aa: CASRGGSAAPETQYF

j_call: TRBJ1-6
v_call: TRBV6-5
clone_size: many
d_call: .
cdr3_nt: TGTGCCAGTTACACCCGTCGGGGCCCCATTAATTCACCCCTCCACTTT
cdr3_aa: CASYTRRGPINSPLHF

j_call: TRBJ1-2
v_call: TRBV12-3/TRBV12-4
clone_size: few
d_call: .
cdr3_nt: TGTGCCAGCAGCCCTCAGGGAGCCCTTTCCTATGGCTACACCTTC
cdr3_aa: CASSPQGALSYGYTF

j_call: TRBJ1-4
v_call: TRBV7-2
clone_size: .
d_call: .
cdr3_nt: TGTGCCAGCAGCTCGGGGAATAATGAAAAACTGTTTTTT
cdr3_aa: CASSSGNNEKLFF

j_call: TRBJ2-2
v_call: TRBV20-1
clone_size: few
d_call: .
cdr3_nt: TGCAGTGCCTACCCAAGGGTAGTAAACACCGGGGAGCTGTTTTTT
cdr3_aa: CSAYPRVVNTGELFF

j_call: TRBJ2-1
v_call: TRBV7-2
clone_size: .
d_call: .
cdr3_nt: TGTGCCAGCAGCTCCTCGGCCCCCCCTTATGATGAGCAGTTCTTC
cdr3_aa: CASSSSAPPYDEQFF

j_call: TRBJ2-1
v_call: TRBV20-1
clone_size: many
d_call: TRBD2
cdr3_nt: TGCAGTGCTAGAGATCCGATAGCGGGGTACAATGAGCAGTTCTTC
cdr3_aa: CSARDPIAGYNEQFF

j_call: TRBJ2-5
v_call: TRBV29-1
clone_size: many
d_call: TRBD2
cdr3_nt: TGCAGCGCAACAAGAAATAGCGGGAGGGTAGAGACCCAGTACTTC
cdr3_aa: CSATRNSGRVETQYF

j_call: TRBJ2-1
v_call: TRBV2
clone_size: .
d_call: .
cdr3_nt: TGTGCCAGCAGTGTATTGGCTCAAACGGGTGAGCAGTTCTTC
cdr3_aa: CASSVLAQTGEQFF

j_call: TRBJ2-7
v_call: TRBV6-5
clone_size: many
d_call: .
cdr3_nt: TGTGCCAGCAGTTCCCGGGGACACGTGGACGAGCAGTACTTC
cdr3_aa: CASSSRGHVDEQYF

j_call: TRBJ2-5
v_call: TRBV5-1
clone_size: .
d_call: TRBD1
cdr3_nt: TGCGCCAGCAGCTCCCTCGGGACAGCTCAAGAGACCCAGTACTTC
cdr3_aa: CASSSLGTAQETQYF

j_call: TRBJ1-1
v_call: TRBV12-3/TRBV12-4
clone_size: few
d_call: .
cdr3_nt: TGTGCCAGCAGTTTGACAGATTACAACACTGAAGCTTTCTTT
cdr3_aa: CASSLTDYNTEAFF

j_call: TRBJ2-2
v_call: TRBV12-3/TRBV12-4
clone_size: few
d_call: TRBD2
cdr3_nt: TGTGCCAGCAGTACCCTGCTAGCGGGAGGACCCGGGGAGCTGTTTTTT
cdr3_aa: CASSTLLAGGPGELFF

j_call: TRBJ2-3
v_call: TRBV20-1
clone_size: many
d_call: TRBD1
cdr3_nt: TGCAGTGTTTTAGACAGGGCTCACGCAGATACGCAGTATTTT
cdr3_aa: CSVLDRAHADTQYF

j_call: TRBJ2-1
v_call: TRBV20-1
clone_size: few
d_call: TRBD2
cdr3_nt: TGCAGTGCTAGAAGGTCTCTAGCGGGAGGGAGCTCCTACAATGAGCAGTTCTTC
cdr3_aa: CSARRSLAGGSSYNEQFF

j_call: TRBJ2-1
v_call: TRBV20-1
clone_size: many
d_call: .
cdr3_nt: TGCAGTGCCCCAACCCTTTTCTCCTACAATGAGCAGTTCTTC
cdr3_aa: CSAPTLFSYNEQFF

j_call: TRBJ2-5
v_call: TRBV12-3/TRBV12-4
clone_size: .
d_call: .
cdr3_nt: TGTGCCAGCAACTCGGCCAGCAGGCAAGAGACCCAGTACTTC
cdr3_aa: CASNSASRQETQYF

j_call: TRBJ2-3
v_call: TRBV12-3/TRBV12-4
clone_size: .
d_call: TRBD2
cdr3_nt: TGTGCCAGCACCCCCTCTAGGGGGACTAGCGGGATAGGAGGTTTAGATACGCAGTATTTT
cdr3_aa: CASTPSRGTSGIGGLDTQYF

j_call: TRBJ2-3
v_call: TRBV29-1
clone_size: .
d_call: .
cdr3_nt: TGCAGCGGAAGAGGGGACGATACGCAGTATTTT
cdr3_aa: CSGRGDDTQYF

j_call: TRBJ2-1
v_call: TRBV11-1
clone_size: .
d_call: TRBD2
cdr3_nt: TGTGCCAGCAGCTTGGCCGGGACTAGCCATTACAATGAGCAGTTCTTC
cdr3_aa: CASSLAGTSHYNEQFF

j_call: TRBJ2-7
v_call: TRBV5-1
clone_size: few
d_call: .
cdr3_nt: TGCGCCAGTCAAGGAGACCCGGGGAATATGGAGCAGTACTTC
cdr3_aa: CASQGDPGNMEQYF

j_call: TRBJ1-5
v_call: TRBV6-1
clone_size: .
d_call: TRBD1
cdr3_nt: TGTGCCAGCACTCTGACAGGGCAAGATCAGCCCCAGCATTTT
cdr3_aa: CASTLTGQDQPQHF

j_call: TRBJ1-2
v_call: TRBV19
clone_size: few
d_call: TRBD1
cdr3_nt: TGTGCCAGTAGACCCGGACAGGGACGTTATGGCTACACCTTC
cdr3_aa: CASRPGQGRYGYTF

j_call: TRBJ2-4
v_call: TRBV4-1
clone_size: few
d_call: .
cdr3_nt: TGCGCCAGCAGCCAAGATAGTGAGGGGACAAAAAACATTCAGTACTTC
cdr3_aa: CASSQDSEGTKNIQYF

j_call: TRBJ1-2
v_call: TRBV9
clone_size: few
d_call: .
cdr3_nt: TGTGCCAGCAGCGTATCAAAGACAGGAACTAACTATGGCTACACCTTC
cdr3_aa: CASSVSKTGTNYGYTF

j_call: TRBJ2-7
v_call: TRBV20-1
clone_size: .
d_call: TRBD2
cdr3_nt: TGCAGTGCTAGAGATCAAGGACTAGCGGGGAACGAGCAGTACTTC
cdr3_aa: CSARDQGLAGNEQYF

j_call: TRBJ2-7
v_call: TRBV20-1
clone_size: many
d_call: TRBD2
cdr3_nt: TGCAGTGCTAGAGATCGGGGGGTATTCTCCTACGAGCAGTACTTC
cdr3_aa: CSARDRGVFSYEQYF

j_call: TRBJ1-1
v_call: TRBV7-3
clone_size: few
d_call: .
cdr3_nt: TGTGCCAGCAGCTTAAGTCCAGGAACTGAAGCTTTCTTT
cdr3_aa: CASSLSPGTEAFF

j_call: TRBJ1-6
v_call: TRBV5-1
clone_size: few
d_call: .
cdr3_nt: TGCGCCAGCAGCCGGGGGGGTAGAGAATCACCCCTCCACTTT
cdr3_aa: CASSRGGRESPLHF

j_call: TRBJ1-1
v_call: TRBV4-2
clone_size: many
d_call: .
cdr3_nt: TGTGCCAGCACGTACAGGGATTTGAACACTGAAGCTTTCTTT
cdr3_aa: CASTYRDLNTEAFF

j_call: TRBJ2-2
v_call: TRBV30
clone_size: many
d_call: .
cdr3_nt: TGTGCCTGGAGTCCGAAGGAGACCGCGAACACCGGGGAGCTGTTTTTT
cdr3_aa: CAWSPKETANTGELFF

j_call: TRBJ1-1
v_call: TRBV25-1
clone_size: .
d_call: .
cdr3_nt: TGTGCCAGCAGTGAATTGAGTCGGACTGAAGCTTTCTTT
cdr3_aa: CASSELSRTEAFF

j_call: TRBJ1-2
v_call: TRBV11-2
clone_size: few
d_call: .
cdr3_nt: TGTGCCAGCAGCTTGTCCAGGTCCAACTATGGCTACACCTTC
cdr3_aa: CASSLSRSNYGYTF

j_call: TRBJ2-1
v_call: TRBV15
clone_size: .
d_call: .
cdr3_nt: TGTGCCACCAGCAGGGGAAGCAATGAGCAGTTCTTC
cdr3_aa: CATSRGSNEQFF

j_call: TRBJ1-3
v_call: TRBV28
clone_size: .
d_call: .
cdr3_nt: TGTGCCAGCAGTTGGAGACGAAACACCATATATTTT
cdr3_aa: CASSWRRNTIYF

j_call: TRBJ2-4
v_call: TRBV20-1
clone_size: few
d_call: .
cdr3_nt: TGCAGTGCTAGGTCGCAGGGACAAAACATTCAGTACTTC
cdr3_aa: CSARSQGQNIQYF

j_call: TRBJ2-3
v_call: TRBV7-2
clone_size: .
d_call: TRBD1
cdr3_nt: TGTGCCAGCAGCCCCCATTCGGGACAGGGGACAGATACGCAGTATTTT
cdr3_aa: CASSPHSGQGTDTQYF

j_call: TRBJ1-3
v_call: TRBV6-5
clone_size: many
d_call: .
cdr3_nt: TGTGCCAGCAGAGCGGGGTCGCCTGGAAACACCATATATTTT
cdr3_aa: CASRAGSPGNTIYF

j_call: TRBJ2-7
v_call: TRBV7-8
clone_size: few
d_call: .
cdr3_nt: TGTGCCAGCAGCGCCCGGGTTGGACGCCCCTACGAGCAGTACTTC
cdr3_aa: CASSARVGRPYEQYF

j_call: TRBJ1-1
v_call: TRBV27
clone_size: .
d_call: .
cdr3_nt: TGTGCCAGCAGTTTGAGGTTGACAGGAATCCCCGCTGAAGCTTTCTTT
cdr3_aa: CASSLRLTGIPAEAFF

j_call: TRBJ2-1
v_call: TRBV12-3/TRBV12-4
clone_size: .
d_call: .
cdr3_nt: TGTGCCAGCAGTTTAACTACGACAGGAGCGCAGTTCTTC
cdr3_aa: CASSLTTTGAQFF

j_call: TRBJ2-5
v_call: TRBV27
clone_size: .
d_call: TRBD1
cdr3_nt: TGTGCCAGCAGTCGAGCCGGGACAGGGGTTGAGACCCAGTACTTC
cdr3_aa: CASSRAGTGVETQYF

j_call: TRBJ2-7
v_call: TRBV20-1
clone_size: .
d_call: .
cdr3_nt: TGCAGTGCTAGAGATCTTGGGTCAGCCCCCTACGAGCAGTACTTC
cdr3_aa: CSARDLGSAPYEQYF

j_call: TRBJ1-2
v_call: TRBV4-2
clone_size: .
d_call: TRBD1
cdr3_nt: TGTGCCAGCAGCCAAGAATCCCCCAGGGGGCAGGGAGGGCCTAACTATGGCTACACCTTC
cdr3_aa: CASSQESPRGQGGPNYGYTF

j_call: TRBJ1-1
v_call: TRBV5-1
clone_size: .
d_call: .
cdr3_nt: TGCGCCAGCAGAACAGGGTGCTATTTGAACACTGAAGCTTTCTTT
cdr3_aa: CASRTGCYLNTEAFF

j_call: TRBJ2-1
v_call: TRBV9
clone_size: .
d_call: TRBD1
cdr3_nt: TGTGCCAGCAGCCCCGAAAGACAGGGGGGTTCCTACAAGGAGCAGTTCTTC
cdr3_aa: CASSPERQGGSYKEQFF

j_call: TRBJ1-1
v_call: TRBV6-5
clone_size: .
d_call: .
cdr3_nt: TGTGCCAGCAGTCGGGACCTTGCCATGGACACTGAAGCTTTCTTT
cdr3_aa: CASSRDLAMDTEAFF

j_call: TRBJ2-3
v_call: TRBV2
clone_size: many
d_call: TRBD2
cdr3_nt: TGTGCCAGCAGTGATGGCGGCGGGAGAGCAGATACGCAGTATTTT
cdr3_aa: CASSDGGGRADTQYF

j_call: TRBJ2-1
v_call: TRBV4-3
clone_size: few
d_call: .
cdr3_nt: TGCGCCAGCAGCCAAGGCGACAGGTACTCCTACAATGAGCAGTTCTTC
cdr3_aa: CASSQGDRYSYNEQFF